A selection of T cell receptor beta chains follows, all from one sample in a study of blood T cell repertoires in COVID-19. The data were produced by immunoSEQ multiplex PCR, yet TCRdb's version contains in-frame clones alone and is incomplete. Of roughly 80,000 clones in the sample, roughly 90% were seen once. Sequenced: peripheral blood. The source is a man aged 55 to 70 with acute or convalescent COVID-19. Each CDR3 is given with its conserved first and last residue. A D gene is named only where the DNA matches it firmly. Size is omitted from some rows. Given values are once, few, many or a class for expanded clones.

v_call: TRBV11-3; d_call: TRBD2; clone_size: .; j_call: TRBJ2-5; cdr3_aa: CASSLDWGPQSGRDQETQYF; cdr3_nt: TGTGCCAGCAGCTTAGATTGGGGGCCTCAAAGCGGGAGGGACCAAGAGACCCAGTACTTC
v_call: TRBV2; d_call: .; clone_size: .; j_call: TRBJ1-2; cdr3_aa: CASSARDYGYTF; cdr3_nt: TGTGCCAGCAGTGCCCGGGACTATGGCTACACCTTC
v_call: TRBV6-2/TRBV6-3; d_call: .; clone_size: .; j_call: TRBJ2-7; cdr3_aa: CASSYSGGHEQYF; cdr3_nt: TGTGCCAGCAGTTACTCGGGGGGGCACGAGCAGTACTTC
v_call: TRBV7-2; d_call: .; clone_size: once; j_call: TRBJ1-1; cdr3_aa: CASSFGGANTEAFF; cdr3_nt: TGTGCCAGCAGCTTCGGAGGGGCGAACACTGAAGCTTTCTTT
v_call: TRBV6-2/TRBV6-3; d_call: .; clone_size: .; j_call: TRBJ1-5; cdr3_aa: CASSITGAGPNQPQHF; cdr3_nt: TGTGCCAGCAGTATTACCGGCGCGGGGCCTAATCAGCCCCAGCATTTT
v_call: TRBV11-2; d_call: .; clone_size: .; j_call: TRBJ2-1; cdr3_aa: CASSTEIIATYNEQFF; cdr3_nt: TGTGCCAGCAGCACAGAAATAATCGCGACCTACAATGAGCAGTTCTTC
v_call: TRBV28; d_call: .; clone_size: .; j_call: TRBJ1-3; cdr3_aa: CASSLGGVRGNTIYF; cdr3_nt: TGTGCCAGCAGCCTAGGAGGGGTTAGAGGAAACACCATATATTTT
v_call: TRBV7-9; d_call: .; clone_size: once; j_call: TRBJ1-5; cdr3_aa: CASSLPGRNQPQHF; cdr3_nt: TGTGCCAGCAGCCTACCAGGGCGCAATCAGCCCCAGCATTTT
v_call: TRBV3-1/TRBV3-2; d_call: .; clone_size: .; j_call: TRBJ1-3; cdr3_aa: CASSQDTGGNTIYF; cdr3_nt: TGTGCCAGCAGCCAAGATACAGGGGGAAACACCATATATTTT
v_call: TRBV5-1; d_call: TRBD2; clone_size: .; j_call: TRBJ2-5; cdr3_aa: CASSKTSGGIQETQYF; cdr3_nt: TGCGCCAGCAGCAAGACTAGCGGGGGGATACAAGAGACCCAGTACTTC
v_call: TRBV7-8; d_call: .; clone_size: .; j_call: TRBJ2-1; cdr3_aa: CASSLSSGHYNEQFF; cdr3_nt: TGTGCCAGCAGCTTAAGTAGCGGCCACTACAATGAGCAGTTCTTC
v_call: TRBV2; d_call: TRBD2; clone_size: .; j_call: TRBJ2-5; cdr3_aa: CASSELSGAPETQYF; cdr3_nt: TGTGCCAGCAGTGAACTTAGCGGGGCTCCAGAGACCCAGTACTTC
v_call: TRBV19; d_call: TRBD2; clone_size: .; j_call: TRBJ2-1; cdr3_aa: CASSTTSGGSYNEQFF; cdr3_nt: TGTGCCAGTAGTACGACTAGCGGGGGCTCCTACAATGAGCAGTTCTTC
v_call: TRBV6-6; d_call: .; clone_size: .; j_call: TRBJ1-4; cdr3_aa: CASSPRGLSNEKLFF; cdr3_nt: TGTGCCAGCAGTCCCCGGGGACTGTCTAATGAAAAACTGTTTTTT